These 5 T cell receptor beta chains share one sample of origin, sequenced in a study of shared clonotypes between healthy human individuals (dated by TCRdb to 2020 to 2021). Receptor amplification or capture employed the immunoSEQ multiplex PCR assay. The table was pulled from immuneACCESS by TCRdb, which kept in-frame rearrangements only. Such tables lose some clones; where checked, under half of the loss comes from unresolved V genes, and the rest has no known cause. Here the sample has a few million clones; 90% to 95% occur a single time. The ten top clones hold about 1.7% of the sample. CD8 naive samples were CD45RO-negative cells positively selected for CCR7, giving a CD45RA+CCR7+ population that excluded TemRA cells. Specimen: naive CD8+ T cells from PBMCs. The cell subset or site tag for this specimen amounts to: CD45RA+CCR7+. The source is a man aged 18 to 29 in good health. Some clones in this sample may be carry-over from other donors' samples.

The V and J genes are TRBV6-1 and TRBJ1-2; possibly TRBD1 for D (6 bases). Germline values: CDR1 MNHNS, CDR2 SASEGT. This CDR3 comprises 16 residues. The germline V and J ends were trimmed by 0 bases and 1 base, with 12 bases remaining between them. The CDR3 reads CASSEAVQGLNYGYTF. The CDR3, as DNA: TGTGCCAGCAGTGAAGCAGTACAGGGACTTAACTATGGCTACACCTTC.

The rearrangement links TRBV19 to TRBJ2-7; 12 nucleotides align to TRBD1. This CDR3 spans 15 amino acids. Germline CDR1 is LNHDA and CDR2 is SQIVND (reference sequence). Germline trimming cut 5 bases from V and 3 bases from J; bases unmatched to any gene: 5. The chain's CDR3 is CASSAGTGGFYEQYF. The CDR3 nucleotides read TGTGCCAGTAGTGCCGGGACAGGGGGCTTCTACGAGCAGTACTTC.

The chain employs TRBV12-5 and TRBJ2-1; the D gene is possibly TRBD2 (5 bases). V was clipped by 0 bases and J by 5 bases, with 8 bases between them. This CDR3 has 14 residues. The germline CDR1 and CDR2 sequences are LGHNT and FRNRAP. The CDR3 DNA is TGTGCTAGTGGTTTGGTGGAGGAGGACAATGAGCAGTTCTTC. Residues: CASGLVEEDNEQFF.

The rearrangement joins TRBV5-8 to TRBJ2-7; D is undetermined. The V gene lost 5 bases and the J gene lost 2 bases, with 8 bases spanning the gap. Germline CDR1 reads SGHTS; CDR2 reads YDEGEE. The CDR3 contains 12 residues. Written as DNA, the CDR3 is TGTGCCAGCAGACTCGGTACCTACGAGCAGTACTTC. It translates to CASRLGTYEQYF.

The chain couples TRBV19 to TRBJ1-4, with a tentative D call TRBD1 (6 bases). This CDR3 spans 15 amino acids. Trimming took off 5 bases at V and 8 bases at J, with 18 bases between the two ends. CDR1 and CDR2 from the germline V gene are LNHDA and SQIVND (reference sequence). For the CDR3, the DNA is TGTGCCAGTAGTTCCCGACAGGCCGCAGGGGAAAAACTGTTTTTT. Its protein is CASSSRQAAGEKLFF.